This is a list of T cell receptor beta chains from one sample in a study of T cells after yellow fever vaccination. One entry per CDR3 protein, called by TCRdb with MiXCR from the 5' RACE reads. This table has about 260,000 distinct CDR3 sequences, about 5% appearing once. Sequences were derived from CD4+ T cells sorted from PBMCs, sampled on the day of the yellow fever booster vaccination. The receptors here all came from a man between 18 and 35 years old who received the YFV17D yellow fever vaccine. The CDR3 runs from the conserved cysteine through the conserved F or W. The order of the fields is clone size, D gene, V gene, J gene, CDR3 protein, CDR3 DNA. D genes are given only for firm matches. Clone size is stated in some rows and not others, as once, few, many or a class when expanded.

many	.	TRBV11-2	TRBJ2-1	CASSLRSRGFLSSYNEQFF	TGTGCCAGCAGCTTACGCTCTAGAGGCTTTCTGAGCTCCTACAATGAGCAGTTCTTC
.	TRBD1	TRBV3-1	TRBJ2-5	CASSQLQGAGETQYF	TGTGCCAGCAGCCAGTTACAGGGGGCGGGAGAGACCCAGTACTTC
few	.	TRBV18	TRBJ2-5	CASSPFQSPGSDQETQYF	TGTGCCAGCTCACCATTTCAATCACCCGGCAGTGACCAAGAGACCCAGTACTTC
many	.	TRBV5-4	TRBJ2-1	CASSLGPDNEQFF	TGTGCCAGCAGCTTGGGGCCCGACAATGAGCAGTTCTTC
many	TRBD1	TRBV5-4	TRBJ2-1	CASRPDRGTYNEQFF	TGTGCCAGCAGGCCGGACAGGGGTACCTACAATGAGCAGTTCTTC
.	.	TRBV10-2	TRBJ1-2	CASSARRLIANYGYTF	TGCGCCAGCAGTGCACGCCGGTTAATAGCTAACTATGGCTACACCTTC
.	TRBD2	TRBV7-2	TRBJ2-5	CASSPWEGKETQYF	TGTGCCAGCAGCCCCTGGGAGGGGAAAGAGACCCAGTACTTC
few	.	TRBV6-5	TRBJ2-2	CASSYWGVRGELFF	TGTGCCAGCAGTTACTGGGGGGTCAGGGGGGAGCTGTTTTTT
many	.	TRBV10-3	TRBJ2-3	CAARPGTETDTQYF	TGTGCCGCACGGCCCGGGACTGAGACAGATACGCAGTATTTT
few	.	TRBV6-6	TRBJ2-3	CAIADTDTQYF	TGTGCCATCGCCGACACAGATACGCAGTATTTT
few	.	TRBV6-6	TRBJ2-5	CASSYPSGVAPVEETQYF	TGTGCCAGCAGTTACCCCTCCGGTGTCGCCCCGGTGGAAGAGACCCAGTACTTC
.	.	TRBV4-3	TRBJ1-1	CASSRLLVGRTEAFF	TGCGCCAGCAGCCGACTTCTGGTAGGGCGGACTGAAGCTTTCTTT
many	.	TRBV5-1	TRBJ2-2	CASMSRRGPPGELFF	TGCGCCAGCATGTCCCGGAGGGGCCCACCCGGGGAGCTGTTTTTT
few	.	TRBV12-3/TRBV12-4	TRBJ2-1	CASSKDRPYNEQFF	TGTGCCAGCAGCAAGGACCGACCGTACAATGAGCAGTTCTTC
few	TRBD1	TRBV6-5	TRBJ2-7	CASSYVGVGGSEQYF	TGTGCCAGCAGTTACGTAGGGGTAGGGGGCAGCGAGCAGTACTTC
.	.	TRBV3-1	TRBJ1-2	CASSQNPGGNYGYTF	TGTGCCAGCAGCCAAAATCCGGGGGGTAACTATGGCTACACCTTC
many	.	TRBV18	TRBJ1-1	CASQVGENTEAFF	TGTGCCAGCCAAGTCGGGGAGAACACTGAAGCTTTCTTT
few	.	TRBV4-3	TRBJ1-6	CASSQDASGYNSPLHF	TGCGCCAGCAGCCAAGATGCGTCAGGTTATAATTCACCCCTCCACTTT
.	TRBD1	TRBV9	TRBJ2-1	CASSRAGGRLEEQFF	TGTGCCAGCAGTCGGGCAGGGGGCCGGCTGGAGGAGCAGTTCTTC
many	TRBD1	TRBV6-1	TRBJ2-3	CASSEPGQGTDTQYF	TGTGCCAGCAGTGAACCGGGACAGGGCACAGATACGCAGTATTTT
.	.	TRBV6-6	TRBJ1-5	CASSPRGLMSNQPQHF	TGTGCCAGCAGCCCACGGGGTTTAATGAGCAATCAGCCCCAGCATTTT
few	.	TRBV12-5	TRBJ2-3	CASGLRGRSPDTQYF	TGTGCTAGTGGTTTGAGGGGAAGGTCCCCAGATACGCAGTATTTT
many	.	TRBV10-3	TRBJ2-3	CAISALGGTTDTQYF	TGTGCCATCAGTGCGCTGGGGGGCACCACAGATACGCAGTATTTT
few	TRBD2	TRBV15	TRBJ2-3	CATSRVLAGGTDTQYF	TGTGCCACCAGCAGAGTACTAGCGGGGGGCACAGATACGCAGTATTTT
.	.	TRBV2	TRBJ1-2	CAIYGYGYTF	TGTGCCATTTACGGATATGGCTACACCTTC
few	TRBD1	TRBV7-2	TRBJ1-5	CASSPVGTGNQPQHF	TGTGCCAGCAGCCCAGTGGGGACAGGGAATCAGCCCCAGCATTTT
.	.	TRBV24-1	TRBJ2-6	CATASILQSDSSGANVLTF	TGTGCCACCGCCTCGATCTTGCAGTCCGACAGCTCTGGGGCCAACGTCCTGACTTTC
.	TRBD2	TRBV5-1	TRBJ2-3	CASSLAPSGDTGTDTQYF	TGCGCCAGCAGCTTGGCCCCTAGCGGGGATACTGGGACAGATACGCAGTATTTT
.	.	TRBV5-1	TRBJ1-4	CASSLGAGEEKLFF	TGCGCCAGCAGCTTGGGGGCAGGGGAGGAAAAACTGTTTTTT
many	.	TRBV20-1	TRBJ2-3	CSASVGAGTDTQYF	TGCAGTGCTAGTGTGGGTGCCGGCACAGATACGCAGTATTTT
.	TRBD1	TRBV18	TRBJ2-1	CASSPRDSWSSYNEQFF	TGTGCCAGCTCACCCCGGGACAGCTGGAGCTCCTACAATGAGCAGTTCTTC
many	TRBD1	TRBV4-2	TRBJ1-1	CASSQDRRDREAFF	TGTGCCAGCAGCCAAGACCGCCGGGACAGAGAAGCTTTCTTT
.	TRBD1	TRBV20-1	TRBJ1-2	CSARGYGQGSNYGYTF	TGCAGTGCTAGAGGGTATGGACAGGGCTCTAACTATGGCTACACCTTC
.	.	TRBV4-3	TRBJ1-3	CASSQGGGNTIYF	TGCGCCAGCAGCCAAGGGGGTGGAAACACCATATATTTT
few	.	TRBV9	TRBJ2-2	CASSSRGSGELFF	TGTGCCAGCAGCTCCCGGGGCTCCGGGGAGCTGTTTTTT
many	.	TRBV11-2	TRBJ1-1	CASRSTGTEAFF	TGTGCCAGCAGGTCCACGGGCACTGAAGCTTTCTTT
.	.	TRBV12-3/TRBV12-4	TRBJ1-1	CASSPLPLTEAFF	TGTGCCAGCAGCCCCCTACCCCTCACTGAAGCTTTCTTT
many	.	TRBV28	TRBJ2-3	CASSLRTAGWSTDTQYF	TGTGCCAGCAGTTTACGGACCGCCGGCTGGAGCACAGATACGCAGTATTTT
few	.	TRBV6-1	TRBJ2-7	CASRPPRGTYEQYF	TGTGCCAGCAGGCCCCCCAGGGGAACCTACGAGCAGTACTTC
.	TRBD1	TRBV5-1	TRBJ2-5	CASSRDRELAETQYF	TGCGCCAGCAGCAGGGACAGGGAGCTTGCAGAGACCCAGTACTTC
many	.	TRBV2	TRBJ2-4	CASSELQDIQYF	TGTGCCAGCAGTGAACTGCAGGACATTCAGTACTTC
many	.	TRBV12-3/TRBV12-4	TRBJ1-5	CASSSSGGWIDQPQHF	TGTGCCAGCAGTTCCTCGGGAGGGTGGATCGATCAGCCCCAGCATTTT
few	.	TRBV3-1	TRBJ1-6	CASSGAKTGLRSPLHF	TGTGCCAGCAGCGGCGCAAAGACAGGTTTACGATCACCCCTCCACTTT
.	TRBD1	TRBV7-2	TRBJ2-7	CASRRDSSSGEQYF	TGTGCCAGCAGACGGGACAGCTCTTCGGGCGAGCAGTACTTC
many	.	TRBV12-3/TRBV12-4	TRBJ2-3	CASSNYDSQDTQYF	TGTGCCAGCAGCAATTACGACAGCCAAGATACGCAGTATTTT
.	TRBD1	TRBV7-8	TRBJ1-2	CASRADRAKVYGYTF	TGTGCCAGCAGAGCGGACAGGGCTAAGGTCTATGGCTACACCTTC
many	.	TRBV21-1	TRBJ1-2	CASSEADGYTF	TGTGCCAGCAGCGAGGCCGATGGCTACACCTTC
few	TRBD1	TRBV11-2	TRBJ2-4	CASSPKGTGSNIQYF	TGTGCCAGCAGCCCAAAGGGGACAGGGAGCAACATTCAGTACTTC
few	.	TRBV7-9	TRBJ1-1	CAIERGNTEAFF	TGTGCCATCGAGCGGGGGAACACTGAAGCTTTCTTT
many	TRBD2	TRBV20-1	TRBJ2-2	CSALAGERTGELFF	TGCAGTGCTTTAGCGGGGGAACGCACCGGGGAGCTGTTTTTT
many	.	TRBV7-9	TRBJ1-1	CASSRGGLNTEAFF	TGTGCCAGCAGCCGGGGGGGGCTGAACACTGAAGCTTTCTTT
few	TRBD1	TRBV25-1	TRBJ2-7	CASSAPEGGQGNYEQYF	TGTGCCAGCAGTGCCCCCGAGGGGGGACAGGGGAACTACGAGCAGTACTTC
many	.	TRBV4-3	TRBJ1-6	CASSQDGNSPLHF	TGCGCCAGCAGCCAAGATGGAAATTCACCCCTCCACTTT
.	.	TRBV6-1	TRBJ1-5	CASSESVRVQPQHF	TGTGCCAGCAGTGAATCGGTTCGGGTTCAGCCCCAGCATTTT